The TCR beta chain described here comes from a study of Graves' ophthalmopathy and Graves' hyperthyroidism. Amplification of TCR beta CDR3 regions used RNA transcripts. RT-PCR with HTBI primers came first, then second-round multiplex PCR. Using its own MiXCR run on the multiplex PCR reads, TCRdb lists one record per CDR3 protein. Of a few hundred thousand distinct CDR3 sequences listed, roughly 39% were seen once; the top ten hold less than 4.5%. The table lists this clonotype with a few counts. Antigen specificity is unknown. Study findings and constraints: A 13-signature model separated ophthalmopathy from stable hyperthyroidism, reaching around 90% sensitivity and around 83% specificity cross-validated. In blood, most expanded thyroid clonotypes above 0.001 frequency were also detected.

Enrollment excluded any patients with other autoimmune diseases, uncontrolled infections, pregnancy or lactation. Reliance was placed on clinical symptoms, serum thyroxine, TRAb, thyroid ultrasound and orbital computed tomography for diagnosis. From germline, CDR1 is MNHEY and CDR2 SVGAGI. The length of the CDR3 is 14 residues. Deletions cut 2 bases from V and 8 bases from J, with 15 bases between. V and J are TRBV6-5 and TRBJ1-1; D not resolved. The clonotype comes from an adult man with Graves' hyperthyroidism. Material: peripheral blood or thyroid tissue (not recorded which). CDR3 protein: CASSYTGAPREAFF. DNA for the CDR3: TGTGCCAGCAGTTACACGGGCGCGCCGAGAGAAGCTTTCTTT.